The entry that follows covers one TCR beta chain sequence. These data come from a study of blood T cell repertoires in COVID-19. The method was immunoSEQ multiplex PCR; TCRdb's version includes in-frame clones alone and lacks a portion of them. The data show about 300,000 clones, 80% to 90% seen once. Enrollees, about 18 to 89 years old, lived in roughly 24 US areas. Participants' own reports of clinical history determined their cohort assignment. The CDR3 totals 16 residues. Germline V gene lookup returns CDR1 MGHDK and CDR2 SYGVNS. V trimming: 3 bases; J trimming: 7 bases; junction bases outside the gene matches: 11.

This clonotype was sampled from a woman in her late teens or twenties who had recovered from COVID-19. The chain couples TRBV25-1 to TRBJ1-4; 7 bases match TRBD1. Specimen: PBMCs or T cells enriched from blood (not recorded which). The CDR3 sequence is CASSDIFRDRGEKLFF. The CDR3 DNA sequence: TGTGCCAGCAGTGATATTTTTCGGGACAGAGGTGAAAAACTGTTTTTT.